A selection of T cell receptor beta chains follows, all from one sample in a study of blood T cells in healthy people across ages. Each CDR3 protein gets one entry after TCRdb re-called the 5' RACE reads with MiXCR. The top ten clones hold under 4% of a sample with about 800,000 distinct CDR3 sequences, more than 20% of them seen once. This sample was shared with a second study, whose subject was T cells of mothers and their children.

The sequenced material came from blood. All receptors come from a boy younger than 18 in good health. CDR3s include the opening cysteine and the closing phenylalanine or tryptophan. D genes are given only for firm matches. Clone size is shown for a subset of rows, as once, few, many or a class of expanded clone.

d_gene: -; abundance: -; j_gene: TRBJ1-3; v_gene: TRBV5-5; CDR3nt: TGTGCCAGCAGCTTGGTCAGGGCGTCGAACACCATATATTTT; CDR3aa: CASSLVRASNTIYF
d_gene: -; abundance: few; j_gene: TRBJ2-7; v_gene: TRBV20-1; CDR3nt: TGCAGTGCTAGAGATTTTGGCGGGGCCCCCTACGAGCAGTACTTC; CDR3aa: CSARDFGGAPYEQYF
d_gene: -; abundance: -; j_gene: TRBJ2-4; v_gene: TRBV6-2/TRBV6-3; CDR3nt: TGTGCCAGCAAGGGAGTCATCGCATTAGACAAAAACATTCAGTACTTC; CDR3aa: CASKGVIALDKNIQYF
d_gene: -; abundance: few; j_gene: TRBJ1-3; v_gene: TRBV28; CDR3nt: TGTGCCAGCAGTTTAAAGGGGGTAGCTGGGAACACCATATATTTT; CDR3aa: CASSLKGVAGNTIYF
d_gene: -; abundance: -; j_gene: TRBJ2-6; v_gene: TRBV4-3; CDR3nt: TGCGCCAGCAGCCAAGAAGCTACCTCTGGGGCCAACGTCCTGACTTTC; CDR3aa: CASSQEATSGANVLTF
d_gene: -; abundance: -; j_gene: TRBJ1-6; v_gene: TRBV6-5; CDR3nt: TGTGCCAGCAGTTACACAAGTTTGACGGCCAACTCACCCCTCCACTTT; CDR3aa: CASSYTSLTANSPLHF
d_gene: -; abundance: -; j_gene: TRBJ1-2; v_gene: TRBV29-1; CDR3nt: TGCAGCGTTGAAGATCAGGGAACAGGAAACTATGGCTACACCTTC; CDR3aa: CSVEDQGTGNYGYTF
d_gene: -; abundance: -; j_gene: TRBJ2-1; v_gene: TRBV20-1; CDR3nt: TGCAGTGCTACCCTGACGGGAACGGAGCAGTTCTTC; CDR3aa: CSATLTGTEQFF
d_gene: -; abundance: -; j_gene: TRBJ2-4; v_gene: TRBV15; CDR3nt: TGTGCCACCAGCAACCCAGAGATGACGGAGGCAAACATTCAGTACTTC; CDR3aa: CATSNPEMTEANIQYF
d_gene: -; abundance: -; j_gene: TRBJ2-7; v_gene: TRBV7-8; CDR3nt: TGTGCCGTAGGCACCTACGAGCAGTACTTC; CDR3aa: CAVGTYEQYF
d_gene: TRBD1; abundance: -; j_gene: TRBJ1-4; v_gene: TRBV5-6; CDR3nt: TGTGCCAGCAGACTGAAGGGGGCCGGTGAAAAACTGTTTTTT; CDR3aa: CASRLKGAGEKLFF
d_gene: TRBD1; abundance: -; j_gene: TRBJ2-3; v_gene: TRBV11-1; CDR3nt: TGTGCCAGCAGCTGGGACAGGACCACAGATACGCAGTATTTT; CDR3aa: CASSWDRTTDTQYF
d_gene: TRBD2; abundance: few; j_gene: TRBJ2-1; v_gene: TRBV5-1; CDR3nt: TGCGCCAGGAGAACCGGGACTAGCGCTTACAATGAGCAGTTCTTC; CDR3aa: CARRTGTSAYNEQFF
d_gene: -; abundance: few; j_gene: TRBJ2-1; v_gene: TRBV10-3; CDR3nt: TGTGCCATCAGTGAGTCCGCAACCTACAATGAGCAGTTCTTC; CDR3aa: CAISESATYNEQFF
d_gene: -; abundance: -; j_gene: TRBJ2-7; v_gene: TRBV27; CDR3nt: TGTGCCAGCAGCCACAGGGTTGCCTACGAGCAGTACTTC; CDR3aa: CASSHRVAYEQYF
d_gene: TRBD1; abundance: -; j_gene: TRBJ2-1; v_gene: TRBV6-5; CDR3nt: TGTGCCAGCAGTTCTGGGGGACAGGGGGCTTTCAATGAGCAGTTCTTC; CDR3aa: CASSSGGQGAFNEQFF
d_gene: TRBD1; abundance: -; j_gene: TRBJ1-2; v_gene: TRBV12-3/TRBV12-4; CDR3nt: TGTGCCAGCAGTCTCTCAACAGGGGGCGGCTATGGCTTCACCTTC; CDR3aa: CASSLSTGGGYGFTF
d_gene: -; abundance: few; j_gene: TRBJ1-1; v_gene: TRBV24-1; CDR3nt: TGTGCCACCAGTGATTCAGACCCGAACACTGAAGCTTTCTTT; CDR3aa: CATSDSDPNTEAFF
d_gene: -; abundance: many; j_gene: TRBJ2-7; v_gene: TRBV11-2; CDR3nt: TGTGCCAGCAGCTTAGATTACAGCTACGAGCAGTACTTC; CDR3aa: CASSLDYSYEQYF
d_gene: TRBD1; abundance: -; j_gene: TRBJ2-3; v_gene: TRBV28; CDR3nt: TGTGCCAGCAGTTTAAACAGGGGCCCAGATACGCAGTATTTT; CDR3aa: CASSLNRGPDTQYF
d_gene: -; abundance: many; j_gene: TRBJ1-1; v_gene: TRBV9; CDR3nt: TGTGCCAGCAGCGTAATGACAGGTCCGAACACTGAAGCTTTCTTT; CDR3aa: CASSVMTGPNTEAFF
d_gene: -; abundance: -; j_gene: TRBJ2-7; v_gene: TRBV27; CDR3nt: TGTGCCAGCAGTTTGGGCAGTACCGGGTACGAGCAGTACTTC; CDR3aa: CASSLGSTGYEQYF
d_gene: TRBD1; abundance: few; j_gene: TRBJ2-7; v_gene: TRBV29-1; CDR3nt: TGCAGCGTCGCCACCGGGACAGGATACGAGCAGTACTTC; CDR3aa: CSVATGTGYEQYF
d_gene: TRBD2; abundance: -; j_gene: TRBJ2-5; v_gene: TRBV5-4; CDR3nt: TGTGCCAGCAGCCAGGGACTAGAAGGGGAGACCCAGTACTTC; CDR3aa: CASSQGLEGETQYF
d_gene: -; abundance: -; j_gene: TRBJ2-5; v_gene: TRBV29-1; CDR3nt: TGCAGCGTTGATGTCTGGGCTGAGGAGACCCAGTACTTC; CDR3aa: CSVDVWAEETQYF
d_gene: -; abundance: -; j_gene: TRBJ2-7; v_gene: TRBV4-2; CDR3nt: TGTGCCAGCAGCCAAGAGATTGGCCAGGCGTCCTACGAGCAGTACTTC; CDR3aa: CASSQEIGQASYEQYF
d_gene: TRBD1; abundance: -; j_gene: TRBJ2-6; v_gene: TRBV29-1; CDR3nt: TGCAGCGTAACTGACAGGGGCTCCTTCTCTGGGGCCAACGTCCTGACTTTC; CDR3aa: CSVTDRGSFSGANVLTF
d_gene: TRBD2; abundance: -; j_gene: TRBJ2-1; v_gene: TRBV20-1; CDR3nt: TGCAGTGCTAGCTGGTTCGGTCTAGCGGGTAATGAGCAGTTCTTC; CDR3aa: CSASWFGLAGNEQFF
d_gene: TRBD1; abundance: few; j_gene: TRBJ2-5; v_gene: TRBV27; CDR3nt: TGTGCCAGCAGACCCGACAGGGATCAAGAGACCCAGTACTTC; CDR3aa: CASRPDRDQETQYF
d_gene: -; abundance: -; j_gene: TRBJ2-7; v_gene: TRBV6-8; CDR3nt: TGTGCCAGCAGTTACGGCTCTCCCGGAGTCAGCTCCTACGAGCAGTACTTC; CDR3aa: CASSYGSPGVSSYEQYF
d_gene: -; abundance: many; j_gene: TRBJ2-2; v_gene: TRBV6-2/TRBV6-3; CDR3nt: TGTGCCAGCAGTTTATACACCGGGGAGCTGTTTTTT; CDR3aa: CASSLYTGELFF
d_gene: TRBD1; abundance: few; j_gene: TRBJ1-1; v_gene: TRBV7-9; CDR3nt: TGTGCCAGCAGTAGAGTACAGGGGGGGCCTGTTGAAACTTTCTTT; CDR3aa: CASSRVQGGPVETFF
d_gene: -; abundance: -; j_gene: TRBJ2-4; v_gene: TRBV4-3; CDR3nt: TGCGCCAGCAGCCAAGGTGCACTGGGGGACAACATTCAGTACTTC; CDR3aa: CASSQGALGDNIQYF
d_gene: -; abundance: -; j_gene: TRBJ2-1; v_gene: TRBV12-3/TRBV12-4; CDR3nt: TGTGCCAGCAGCACCCAGCGGGCCACGACCTACAATGAGCAGTTCTTC; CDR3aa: CASSTQRATTYNEQFF
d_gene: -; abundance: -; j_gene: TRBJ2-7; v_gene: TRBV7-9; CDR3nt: TGTGCCAGCAGCCCGATTTCCCTCTACGAGCAGTACTTC; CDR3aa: CASSPISLYEQYF
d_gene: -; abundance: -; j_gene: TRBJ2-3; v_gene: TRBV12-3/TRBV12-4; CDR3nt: TGTGCCAGCAGTTTTTTGACCCGCTCCGGGACGCAAAACTTC; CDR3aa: CASSFLTRSGTQNF
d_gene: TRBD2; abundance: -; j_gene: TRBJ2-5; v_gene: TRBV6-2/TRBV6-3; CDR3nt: TGTGCCAGCAGTGCCGTTGTTGCGGGAGTCGAAAAGACCCAGTACTTC; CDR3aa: CASSAVVAGVEKTQYF
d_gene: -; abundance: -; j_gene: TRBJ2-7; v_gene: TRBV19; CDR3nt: TGTGCCAGTAGTAAGACCAACCACGAATACGAGCAGTACTTC; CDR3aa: CASSKTNHEYEQYF
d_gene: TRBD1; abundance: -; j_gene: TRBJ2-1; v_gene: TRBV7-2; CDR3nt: TGTGCCAGCAGCTTAAAGGGGGCCGTGGATGAGCAGTTCTTC; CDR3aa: CASSLKGAVDEQFF
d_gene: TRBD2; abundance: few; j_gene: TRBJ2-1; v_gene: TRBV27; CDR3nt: TGTGCCAGCAGTCCCTTAGCGGGGGCCGGAAGCTCCTACAATGAGCAGTTCTTC; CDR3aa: CASSPLAGAGSSYNEQFF
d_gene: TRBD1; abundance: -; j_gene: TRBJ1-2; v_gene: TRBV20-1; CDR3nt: TGCAGTGCTAGCACCCCCGGGACAGGGTCGGGCTATGGCTACACCTTC; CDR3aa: CSASTPGTGSGYGYTF
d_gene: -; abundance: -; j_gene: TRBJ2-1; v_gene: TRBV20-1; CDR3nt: TGCAGTGCTAGTGCGCAGGACGGTGGCGATGAGCAGTTCTTC; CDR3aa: CSASAQDGGDEQFF